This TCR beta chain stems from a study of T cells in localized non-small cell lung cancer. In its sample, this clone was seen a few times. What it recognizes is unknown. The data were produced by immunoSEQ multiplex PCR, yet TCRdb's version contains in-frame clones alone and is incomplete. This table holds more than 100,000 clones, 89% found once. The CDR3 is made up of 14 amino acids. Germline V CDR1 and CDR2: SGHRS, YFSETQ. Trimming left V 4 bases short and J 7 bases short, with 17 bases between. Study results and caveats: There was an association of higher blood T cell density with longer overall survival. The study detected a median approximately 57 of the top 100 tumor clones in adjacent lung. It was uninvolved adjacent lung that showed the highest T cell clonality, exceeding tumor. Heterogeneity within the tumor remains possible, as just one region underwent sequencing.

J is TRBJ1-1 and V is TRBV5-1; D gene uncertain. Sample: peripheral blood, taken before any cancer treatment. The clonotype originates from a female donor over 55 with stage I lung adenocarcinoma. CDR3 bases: TGCGCCAGCAGCAACCGCCCGGGAGTCGGTGAAGCTTTCTTT. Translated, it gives CASSNRPGVGEAFF.